The entry that follows covers one T cell receptor (beta chain) sequence. Its target is unknown. This sample is drawn from a study of T cells in Graves' hyperthyroidism and ophthalmopathy. With duration under 3 months, ophthalmopathy was active: Clinical Activity Score at least 3, NOSPECS at least 4. Study results and caveats: Appearing also in blood were most of the thyroid clonotypes expanded above 0.001. In the analysis, a 13 V-J model separated ophthalmopathy from stable hyperthyroidism.

V gave up 2 bases and J gave up 1 base, with 12 bases separating them. CDR1 MNHEY and CDR2 SVGAGI come from the germline V gene. The CDR3 runs 17 residues. Researchers amplified the TCR beta CDR3 regions from RNA transcripts. The HTBI primer set was used in a first-round RT-PCR of the TCR CDR3. In TCRdb, the multiplex PCR reads were re-called with MiXCR into one record per CDR3 protein. This table holds under 250,000 distinct CDR3 sequences, approximately 23% found once. The sequence was collected from a middle-aged woman with Graves' ophthalmopathy. V gene TRBV6-5 combines with J gene TRBJ1-6, with D tentatively TRBD1 (5 bases). The sequenced sample was blood. The CDR3 spells CASSYGTSASYNSPLHF. The CDR3 DNA is TGTGCCAGCAGTTACGGGACCTCAGCGTCCTATAATTCACCCCTCCACTTT.